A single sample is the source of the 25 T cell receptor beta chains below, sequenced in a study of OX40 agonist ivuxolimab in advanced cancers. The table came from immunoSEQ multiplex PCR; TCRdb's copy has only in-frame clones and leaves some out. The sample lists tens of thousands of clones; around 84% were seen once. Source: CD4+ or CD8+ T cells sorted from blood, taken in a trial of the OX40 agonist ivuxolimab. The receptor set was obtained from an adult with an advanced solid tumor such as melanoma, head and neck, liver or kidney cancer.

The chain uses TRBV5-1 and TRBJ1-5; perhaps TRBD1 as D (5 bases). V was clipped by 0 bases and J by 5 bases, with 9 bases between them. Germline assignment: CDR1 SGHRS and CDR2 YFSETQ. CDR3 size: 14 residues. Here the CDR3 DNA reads TGCGCCAGCAGCTTGGGTCAGGGCCATCAGCCCCAGCATTTT. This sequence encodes CASSLGQGHQPQHF.

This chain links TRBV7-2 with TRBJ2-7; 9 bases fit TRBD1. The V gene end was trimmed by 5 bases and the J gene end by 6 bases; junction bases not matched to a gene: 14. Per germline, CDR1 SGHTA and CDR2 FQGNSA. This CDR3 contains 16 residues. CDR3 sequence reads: CASSPSPGTGFSEQYF. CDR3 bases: TGTGCCAGCAGCCCGTCCCCCGGGACAGGGTTCTCCGAGCAGTACTTC.

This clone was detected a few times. The CDR3 is CASSSYVGAEAFF. The CDR3 nucleotides read TGCGCCAGCAGTTCGTATGTGGGGGCTGAAGCTTTCTTT. The chain combines TRBV10-1 with TRBJ1-1; D is perhaps TRBD1 (5 bases). The V end was cut by 5 bases, the J end by 6 bases, with 13 bases between. CDR1 is WNHNN, CDR2 SYGVQD, per germline (reference sequence). The CDR3 has 13 amino acids.

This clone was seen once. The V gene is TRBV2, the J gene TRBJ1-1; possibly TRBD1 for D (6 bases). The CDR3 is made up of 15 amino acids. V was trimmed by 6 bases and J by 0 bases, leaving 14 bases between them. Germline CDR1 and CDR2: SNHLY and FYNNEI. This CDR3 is CASRKRGQMNTEAFF. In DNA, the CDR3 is TGTGCCAGCAGGAAAAGAGGACAGATGAACACTGAAGCTTTCTTT.

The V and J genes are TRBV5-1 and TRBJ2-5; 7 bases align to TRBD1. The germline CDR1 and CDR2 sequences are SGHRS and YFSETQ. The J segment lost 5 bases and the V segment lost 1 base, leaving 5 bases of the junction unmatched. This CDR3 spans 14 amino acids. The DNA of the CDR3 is TGCGCCAGCAGCTTGAACAGGGGTGGGGAGACCCAGTACTTC. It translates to CASSLNRGGETQYF.

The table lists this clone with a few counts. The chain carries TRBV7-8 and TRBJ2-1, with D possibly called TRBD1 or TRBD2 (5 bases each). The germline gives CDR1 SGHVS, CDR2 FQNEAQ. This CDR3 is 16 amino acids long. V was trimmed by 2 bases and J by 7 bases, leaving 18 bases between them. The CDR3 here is CASSLQTAGSGNEQFF. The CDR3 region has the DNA TGTGCCAGCAGCTTACAGACGGCAGGGAGTGGGAATGAGCAGTTCTTC.

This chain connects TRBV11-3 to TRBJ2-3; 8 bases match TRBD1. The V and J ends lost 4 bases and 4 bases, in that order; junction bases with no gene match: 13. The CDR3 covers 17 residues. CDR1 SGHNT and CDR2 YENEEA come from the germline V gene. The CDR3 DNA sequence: TGTGCCAGCAGCTCGGGTGGGGCAGGGGGCGGCGCAGATACGCAGTATTTT. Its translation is CASSSGGAGGGADTQYF. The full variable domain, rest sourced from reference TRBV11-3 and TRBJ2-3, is EAGVVQSPRYKIIEKKQPVAFWCNPISGHNTLYWYLQNLGQGPELLIRYENEEAVDDSQLPKDRFSAERLKGVDSTLKIQPAELGDSAVYLCASSSGGAGGGADTQYFGPGTRLTVL.

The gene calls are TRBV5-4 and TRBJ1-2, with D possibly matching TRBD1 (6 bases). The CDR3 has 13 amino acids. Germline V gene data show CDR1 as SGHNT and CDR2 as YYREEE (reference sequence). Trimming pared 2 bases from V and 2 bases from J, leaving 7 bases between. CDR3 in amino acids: CASSFQGNYGYTF. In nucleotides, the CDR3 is TGTGCCAGCAGCTTTCAGGGGAACTATGGCTACACCTTC.

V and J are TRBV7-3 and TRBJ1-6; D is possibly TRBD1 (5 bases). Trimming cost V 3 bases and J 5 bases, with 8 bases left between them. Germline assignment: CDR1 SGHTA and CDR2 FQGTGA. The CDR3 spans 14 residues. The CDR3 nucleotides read TGTGCCAGCAGCTTCCAGGGCAATAATTCACCCCTCCACTTT. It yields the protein CASSFQGNNSPLHF.

As DNA, the CDR3 is TGTGCCAGCAGGGGACAAGTCACAGATACGCAGTATTTT. Translation: CASRGQVTDTQYF. V is TRBV7-8 and J is TRBJ2-3, with D tentatively TRBD1 (6 bases). Germline-derived CDR1 and CDR2 are SGHVS and FQNEAQ. V lost 6 bases, J lost 2 bases, and 9 bases lay in between. CDR3 length: 13 residues. The full variable domain, with the rest looked up from reference TRBV7-8 and TRBJ2-3, is GAGVSQSPRYKVAKRGQDVALRCDPISGHVSLFWYQQALGQGPEFLTYFQNEAQLDKSGLPSDRFFAERPEGSVSTLKIQRTQQEDSAVYLCASRGQVTDTQYFGPGTRLTVL.

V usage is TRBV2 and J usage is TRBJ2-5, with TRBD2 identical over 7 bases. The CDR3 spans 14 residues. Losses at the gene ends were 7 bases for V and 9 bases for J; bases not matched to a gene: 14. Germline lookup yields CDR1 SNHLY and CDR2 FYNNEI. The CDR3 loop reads CASTQRTVREAQYF. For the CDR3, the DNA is TGTGCCAGCACCCAGCGGACTGTCCGGGAGGCCCAGTACTTC. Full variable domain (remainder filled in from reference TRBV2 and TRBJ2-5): EPEVTQTPSHQVTQMGQEVILRCVPISNHLYFYWYRQILGQKVEFLVSFYNNEISEKSEIFDDQFSVERPDGSNFTLKIRSTKLEDSAMYFCASTQRTVREAQYFGPGTRLLVL.

The CDR3 nucleotides read TGCGCCAGCAGCTGGCAGGGCGGGAGCACAGATACGCAGTATTTT. Translating gives CASSWQGGSTDTQYF. The genes are TRBV5-1 and TRBJ2-3; either TRBD1 or TRBD2 may fit D (5 bases each). This CDR3 comprises 15 residues. Trimming took off 3 bases at V and 0 bases at J, with 11 bases between the two ends. Germline CDR1 reads SGHRS; CDR2 reads YFSETQ.

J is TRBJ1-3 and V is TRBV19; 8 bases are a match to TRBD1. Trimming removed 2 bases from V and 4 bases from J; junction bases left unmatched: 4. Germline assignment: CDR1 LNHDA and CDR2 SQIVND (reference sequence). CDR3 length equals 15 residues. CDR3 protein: CASSISRGRGNTIYF. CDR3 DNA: TGTGCCAGTAGTATAAGCAGGGGGCGCGGAAACACCATATATTTT.

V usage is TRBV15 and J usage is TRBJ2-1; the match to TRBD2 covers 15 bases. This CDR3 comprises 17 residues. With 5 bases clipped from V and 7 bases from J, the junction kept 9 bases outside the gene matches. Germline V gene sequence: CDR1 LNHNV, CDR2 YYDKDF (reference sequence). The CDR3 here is CATSHRGLAGGENEQFF. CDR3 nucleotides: TGTGCCACCAGCCACCGCGGACTAGCGGGGGGGGAAAATGAGCAGTTCTTC.

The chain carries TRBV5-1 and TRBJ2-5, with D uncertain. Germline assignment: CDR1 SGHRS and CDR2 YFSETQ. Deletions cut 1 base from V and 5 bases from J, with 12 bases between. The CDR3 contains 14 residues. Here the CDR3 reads CASSLISDVETQYF. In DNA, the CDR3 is TGCGCCAGCAGCTTGATCAGCGATGTGGAGACCCAGTACTTC.

The DNA of the CDR3 is TGTGCCAGCAGCGTAGGGGATTATGGCTACACCTTC. Its translation: CASSVGDYGYTF. The V and J genes are TRBV9 and TRBJ1-2; no clear D gene. CDR1 SGDLS and CDR2 YYNGEE come from the germline V gene. The CDR3 extends over 12 amino acids. V lost 0 bases and J lost 5, with 5 bases in between.

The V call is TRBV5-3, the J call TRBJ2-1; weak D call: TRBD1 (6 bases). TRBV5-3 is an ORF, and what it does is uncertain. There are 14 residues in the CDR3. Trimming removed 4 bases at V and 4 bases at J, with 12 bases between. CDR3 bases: TGTGCCAGAAGCCCGCGGACAGCTTACAATGAGCAGTTCTTC. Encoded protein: CARSPRTAYNEQFF.

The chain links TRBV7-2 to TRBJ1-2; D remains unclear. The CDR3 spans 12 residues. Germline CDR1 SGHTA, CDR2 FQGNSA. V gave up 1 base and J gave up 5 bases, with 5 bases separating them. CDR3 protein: CASSLGGYGYTF. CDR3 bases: TGTGCCAGCAGCTTAGGGGGATATGGCTACACCTTC.

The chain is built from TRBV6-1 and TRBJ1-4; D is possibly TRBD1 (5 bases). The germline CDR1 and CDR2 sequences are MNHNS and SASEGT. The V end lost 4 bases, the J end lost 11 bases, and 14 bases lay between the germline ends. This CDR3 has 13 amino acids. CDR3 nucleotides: TGTGCCAGCAGTGCCATGGATGGGGGGAAACTGTTTTTT. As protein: CASSAMDGGKLFF.

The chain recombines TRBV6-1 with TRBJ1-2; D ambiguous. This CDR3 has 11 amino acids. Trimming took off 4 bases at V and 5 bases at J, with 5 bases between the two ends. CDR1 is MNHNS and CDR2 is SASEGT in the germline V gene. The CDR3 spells CASSGRYGYTF. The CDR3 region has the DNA TGTGCCAGCAGTGGGAGATATGGCTACACCTTC.

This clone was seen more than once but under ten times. CDR3 residues: CATSGTGGGKLFF. DNA of the CDR3: TGTGCCACCAGCGGGACAGGGGGGGGAAAACTGTTTTTT. The gene calls are TRBV19 and TRBJ1-4; the match to TRBD1 covers 11 bases. Germline V CDR1 and CDR2: LNHDA, SQIVND (reference sequence). V shed 10 bases and J 10 bases; nucleotides not matched to a gene: 8. The CDR3 spans 13 residues. Using reference TRBV19 and TRBJ1-4 for the parts outside the CDR3, the full variable domain is DGGITQSPKYLFRKEGQNVTLSCEQNLNHDAMYWYRQDPGQGLRLIYYSQIVNDFQKGDIAEGYSVSREKKESFPLTVTSAQKNPTAFYLCATSGTGGGKLFFGSGTQLSVL.

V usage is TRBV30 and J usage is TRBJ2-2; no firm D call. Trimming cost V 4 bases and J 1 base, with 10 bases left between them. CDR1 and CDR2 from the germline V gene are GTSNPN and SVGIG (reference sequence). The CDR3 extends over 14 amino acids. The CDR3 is CAWKQVQNTGELFF. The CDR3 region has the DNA TGTGCCTGGAAACAAGTCCAGAACACCGGGGAGCTGTTTTTT.

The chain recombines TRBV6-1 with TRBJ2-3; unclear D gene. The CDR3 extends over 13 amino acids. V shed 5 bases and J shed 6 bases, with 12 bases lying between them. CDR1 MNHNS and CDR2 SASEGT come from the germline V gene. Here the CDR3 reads CASSPYPGDTQYF. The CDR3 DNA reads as TGTGCCAGCAGTCCCTACCCCGGGGATACGCAGTATTTT.

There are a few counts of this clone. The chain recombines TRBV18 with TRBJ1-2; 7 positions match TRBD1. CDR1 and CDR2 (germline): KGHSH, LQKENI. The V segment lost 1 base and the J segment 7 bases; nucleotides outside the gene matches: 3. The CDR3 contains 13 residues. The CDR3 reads CASSPLDRVGYTF. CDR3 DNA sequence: TGTGCCAGCTCACCACTCGACAGGGTTGGCTACACCTTC.

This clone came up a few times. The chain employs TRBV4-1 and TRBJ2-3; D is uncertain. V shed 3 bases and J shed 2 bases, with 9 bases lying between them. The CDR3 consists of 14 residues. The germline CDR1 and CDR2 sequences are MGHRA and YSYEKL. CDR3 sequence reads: CASSQRPHTDTQYF. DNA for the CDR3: TGCGCCAGCAGCCAGCGGCCCCACACAGATACGCAGTATTTT.